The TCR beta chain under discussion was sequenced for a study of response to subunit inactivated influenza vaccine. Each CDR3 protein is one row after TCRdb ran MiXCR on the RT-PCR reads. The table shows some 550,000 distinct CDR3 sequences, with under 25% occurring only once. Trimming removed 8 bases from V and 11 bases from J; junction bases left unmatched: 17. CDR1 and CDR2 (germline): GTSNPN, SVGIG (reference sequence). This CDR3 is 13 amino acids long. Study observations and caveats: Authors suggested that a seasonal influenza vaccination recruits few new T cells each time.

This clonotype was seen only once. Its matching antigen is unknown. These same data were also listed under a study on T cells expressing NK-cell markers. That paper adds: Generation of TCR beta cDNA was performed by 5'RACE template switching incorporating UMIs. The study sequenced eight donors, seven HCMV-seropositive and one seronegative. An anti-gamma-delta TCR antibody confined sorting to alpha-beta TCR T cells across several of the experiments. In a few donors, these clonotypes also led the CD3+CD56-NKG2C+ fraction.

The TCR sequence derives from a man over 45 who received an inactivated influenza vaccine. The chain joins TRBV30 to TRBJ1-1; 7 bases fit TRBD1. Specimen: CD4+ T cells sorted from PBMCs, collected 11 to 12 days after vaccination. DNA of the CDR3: TGTGCCGGAGCCGCCCAGGGGGACGGACCGGCTTTCTTT. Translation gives CAGAAQGDGPAFF.